This TCR beta chain came from a study of human T cells and chemical hapten exposure. Study context: Patients got weekly scalp diphenylcyclopropenone doses over the approximately 24-week study. Upper-back patch tests with 0.01% DPC were read at 6 days. TCR yields per sample varied, mainly owing to small pooled library volume differences.

As for time point: patch test 1, 2 weeks after DPC sensitization. Documented treatment: therapeutic diphenylcyclopropenone sensitization with weekly scalp DPC. Individual cDNA molecules in this library carried unique molecular identifiers. TCRdb analysed the RACE reads with MiXCR anew, one entry per CDR3 protein. This sample has about 360,000 distinct CDR3 sequences; approximately 6.3% occur once, and the top ten carry approximately 8.9%. This TCR was sampled from a woman under 30 with alopecia areata. Some clones in this sample may be carry-over from other donors' samples. The sequencing here drew on whole blood, taken in connection with sensitization to the hapten diphenylcyclopropenone (DPC).

The CDR3 here is CSGREANSPLHF. The DNA of the CDR3 is TGCAGTGGGAGGGAGGCTAATTCACCCCTCCACTTT. V and J are TRBV20-1 and TRBJ1-6; D not certain. V lost 7 bases and J 6 bases, leaving 10 bases between the germline ends. This CDR3 comprises 12 residues. CDR1 DFQATT and CDR2 SNEGSKA come from the germline V gene (reference sequence).